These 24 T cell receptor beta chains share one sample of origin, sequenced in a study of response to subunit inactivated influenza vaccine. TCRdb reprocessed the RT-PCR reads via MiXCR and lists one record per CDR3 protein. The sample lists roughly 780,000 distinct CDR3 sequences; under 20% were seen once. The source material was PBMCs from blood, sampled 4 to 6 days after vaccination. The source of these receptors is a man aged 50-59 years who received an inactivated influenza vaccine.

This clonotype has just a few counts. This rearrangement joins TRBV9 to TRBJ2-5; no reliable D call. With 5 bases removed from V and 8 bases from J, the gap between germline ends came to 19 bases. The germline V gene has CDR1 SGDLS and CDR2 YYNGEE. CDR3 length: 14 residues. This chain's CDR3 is CASSLTDAAGTQYF. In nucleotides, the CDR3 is TGTGCCAGCAGTCTGACGGACGCCGCTGGAACCCAGTACTTC.

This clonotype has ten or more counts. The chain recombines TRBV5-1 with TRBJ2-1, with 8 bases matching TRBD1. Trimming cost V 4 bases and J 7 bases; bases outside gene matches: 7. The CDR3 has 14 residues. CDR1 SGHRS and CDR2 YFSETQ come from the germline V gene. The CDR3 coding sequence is TGCGCCAGCAGCACCGGGACAGGCGGGAATGAGCAGTTCTTC. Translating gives CASSTGTGGNEQFF.

CDR3: CASSSTGFGQPQHF. The CDR3 DNA sequence: TGTGCCAGCAGCTCGACAGGGTTCGGTCAGCCCCAGCATTTT. The V gene is TRBV5-6, the J gene TRBJ1-5, with 7 bases aligning to TRBD1. The V gene's germline CDR1 is SGHDT and CDR2 YYEEEE. This CDR3 is built from 14 residues. The V segment lost 3 bases and the J segment 6 bases; nucleotides outside the gene matches: 6.

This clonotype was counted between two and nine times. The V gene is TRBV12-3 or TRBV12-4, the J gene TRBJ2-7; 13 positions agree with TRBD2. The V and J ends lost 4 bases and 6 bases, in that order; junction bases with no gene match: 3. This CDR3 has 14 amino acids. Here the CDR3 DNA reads TGTGCCAGCAGTTGGACTAGCGGGAGTATCGAGCAGTACTTC. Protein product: CASSWTSGSIEQYF.

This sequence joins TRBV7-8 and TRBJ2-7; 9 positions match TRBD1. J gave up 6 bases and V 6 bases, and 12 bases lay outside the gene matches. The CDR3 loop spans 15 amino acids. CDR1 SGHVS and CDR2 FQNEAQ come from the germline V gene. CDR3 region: CASRNAGQGVGEQYF. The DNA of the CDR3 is TGTGCCAGCAGGAATGCGGGACAGGGAGTTGGCGAGCAGTACTTC. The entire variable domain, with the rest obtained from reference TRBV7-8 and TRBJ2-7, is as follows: GAGVSQSPRYKVAKRGQDVALRCDPISGHVSLFWYQQALGQGPEFLTYFQNEAQLDKSGLPSDRFFAERPEGSVSTLKIQRTQQEDSAVYLCASRNAGQGVGEQYFGPGTRLTVT.

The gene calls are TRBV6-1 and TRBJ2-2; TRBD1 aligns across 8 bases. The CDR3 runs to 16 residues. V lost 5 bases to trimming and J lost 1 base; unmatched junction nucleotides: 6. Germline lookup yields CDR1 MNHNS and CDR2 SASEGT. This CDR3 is CASSQHGQGNTGELFF. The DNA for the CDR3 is TGTGCCAGCAGTCAACACGGACAGGGGAACACCGGGGAGCTGTTTTTT.

Here the CDR3 reads CASSLAGAVFYEQYF. In DNA form, the CDR3 reads TGCGCCAGCAGCTTGGCCGGGGCCGTCTTCTACGAGCAGTACTTC. V usage is TRBV5-1 and J usage is TRBJ2-7; TRBD1 or TRBD2 may be the D gene (5 bases each). V gave up 0 bases and J gave up 3 bases, with 13 bases separating them. Germline lookup yields CDR1 SGHRS and CDR2 YFSETQ. CDR3 length: 15 residues.

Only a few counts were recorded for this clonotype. The CDR3 DNA sequence: TGCAGCGTTGGGGACAGGGGGCGAAATGAGCAGTTCTTC. Translating it yields CSVGDRGRNEQFF. This chain links TRBV29-1 with TRBJ2-1; 12 nucleotides line up with TRBD1. The CDR3 has 13 residues. V dropped 4 bases and J dropped 7; count of bases not matched to a gene: 2. Looked up from germline, CDR1 is SQVTM and CDR2 is ANQGSEA.

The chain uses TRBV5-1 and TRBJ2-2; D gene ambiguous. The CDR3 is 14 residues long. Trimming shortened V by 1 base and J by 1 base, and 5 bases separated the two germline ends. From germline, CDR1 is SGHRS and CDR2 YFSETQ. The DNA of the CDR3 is TGCGCCAGCAGCTTGACGTGGAACACCGGGGAGCTGTTTTTT. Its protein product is CASSLTWNTGELFF.

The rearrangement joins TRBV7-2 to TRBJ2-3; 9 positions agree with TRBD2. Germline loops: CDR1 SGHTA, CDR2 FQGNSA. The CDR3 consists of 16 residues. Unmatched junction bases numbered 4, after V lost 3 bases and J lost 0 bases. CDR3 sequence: CASSFLAGSSTDTQYF. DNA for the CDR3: TGTGCCAGCAGCTTTCTAGCGGGATCTAGCACAGATACGCAGTATTTT. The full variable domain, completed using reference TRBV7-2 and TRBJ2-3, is GAGVSQSPSNKVTEKGKDVELRCDPISGHTALYWYRQSLGQGLEFLIYFQGNSAPDKSGLPSDRFSAERTGGSVSTLTIQRTQQEDSAVYLCASSFLAGSSTDTQYFGPGTRLTVL.

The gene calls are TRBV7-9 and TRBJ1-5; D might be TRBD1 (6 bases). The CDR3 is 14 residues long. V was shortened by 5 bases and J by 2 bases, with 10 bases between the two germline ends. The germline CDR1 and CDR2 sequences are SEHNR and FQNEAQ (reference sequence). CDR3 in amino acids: CASSPGDGNQPQHF. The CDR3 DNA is TGTGCCAGCAGCCCAGGGGATGGCAATCAGCCCCAGCATTTT.

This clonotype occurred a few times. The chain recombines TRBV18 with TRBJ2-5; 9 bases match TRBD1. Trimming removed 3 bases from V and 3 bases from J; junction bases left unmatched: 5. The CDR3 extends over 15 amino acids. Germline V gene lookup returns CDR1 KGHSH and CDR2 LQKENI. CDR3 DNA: TGTGCCAGCTCACCTCTGGGACAGGGTGAAGAGACCCAGTACTTC. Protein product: CASSPLGQGEETQYF.

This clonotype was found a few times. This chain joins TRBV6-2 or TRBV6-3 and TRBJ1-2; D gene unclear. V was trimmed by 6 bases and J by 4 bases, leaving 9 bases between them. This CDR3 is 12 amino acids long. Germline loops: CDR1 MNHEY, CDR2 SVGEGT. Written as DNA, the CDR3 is TGTGCCAGCAGGACGCAGACCTATGGCTACACCTTC. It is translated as CASRTQTYGYTF.

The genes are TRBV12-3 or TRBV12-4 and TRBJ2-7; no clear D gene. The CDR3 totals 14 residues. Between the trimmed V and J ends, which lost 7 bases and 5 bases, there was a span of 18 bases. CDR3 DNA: TGTGCCAGCACCCTTACGGGTAAGAGGAACGAGCAGTACTTC. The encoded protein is CASTLTGKRNEQYF.

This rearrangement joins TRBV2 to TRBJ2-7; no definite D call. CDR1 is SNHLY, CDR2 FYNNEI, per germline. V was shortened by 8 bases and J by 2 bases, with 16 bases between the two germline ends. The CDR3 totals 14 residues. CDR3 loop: CASRKPGATYEQYF. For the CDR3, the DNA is TGTGCCAGCCGGAAGCCAGGAGCGACCTACGAGCAGTACTTC. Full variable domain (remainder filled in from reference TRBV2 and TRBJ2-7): EPEVTQTPSHQVTQMGQEVILRCVPISNHLYFYWYRQILGQKVEFLVSFYNNEISEKSEIFDDQFSVERPDGSNFTLKIRSTKLEDSAMYFCASRKPGATYEQYFGPGTRLTVT.

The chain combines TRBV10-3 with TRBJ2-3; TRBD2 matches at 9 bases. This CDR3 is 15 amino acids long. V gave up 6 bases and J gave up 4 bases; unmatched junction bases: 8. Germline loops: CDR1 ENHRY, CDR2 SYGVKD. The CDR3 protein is CAIRAGTSNPDTQYF. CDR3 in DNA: TGTGCCATCAGAGCCGGGACTAGCAATCCAGATACGCAGTATTTT.

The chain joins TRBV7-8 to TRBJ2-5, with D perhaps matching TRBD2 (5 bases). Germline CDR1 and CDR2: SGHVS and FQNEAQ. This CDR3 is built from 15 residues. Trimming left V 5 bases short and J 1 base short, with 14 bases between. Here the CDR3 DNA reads TGTGCCAGCAGCCGTCGTCGGACTTTCCAAGAGACCCAGTACTTC. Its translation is CASSRRRTFQETQYF.

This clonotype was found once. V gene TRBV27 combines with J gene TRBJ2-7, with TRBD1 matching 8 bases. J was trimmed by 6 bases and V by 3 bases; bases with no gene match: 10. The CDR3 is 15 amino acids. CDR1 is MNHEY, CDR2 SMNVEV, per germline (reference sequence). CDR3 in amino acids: CASSFLRTGPLEQYF. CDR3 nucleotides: TGTGCCAGCAGTTTCCTGAGGACAGGGCCCCTCGAGCAGTACTTC.

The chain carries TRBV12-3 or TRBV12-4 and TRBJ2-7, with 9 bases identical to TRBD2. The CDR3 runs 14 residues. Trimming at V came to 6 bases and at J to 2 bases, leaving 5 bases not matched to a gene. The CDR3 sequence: CASRQTSGTYEQYF. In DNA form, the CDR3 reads TGTGCCAGCAGGCAGACTAGCGGCACCTACGAGCAGTACTTC.

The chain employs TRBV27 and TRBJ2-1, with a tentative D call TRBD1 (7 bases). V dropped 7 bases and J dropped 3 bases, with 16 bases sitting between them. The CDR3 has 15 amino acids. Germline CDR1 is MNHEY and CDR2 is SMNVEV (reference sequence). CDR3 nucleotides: TGTGCCAGCACCGCCAGGGGGGCGTTCTACAATGAGCAGTTCTTC. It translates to CASTARGAFYNEQFF.

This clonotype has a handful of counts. The chain's CDR3 is CASGSGRVYEQYF. The CDR3 DNA reads TGTGCCAGCGGGAGCGGGAGGGTTTACGAGCAGTACTTC. This chain joins TRBV12-3 or TRBV12-4 and TRBJ2-7; 10 bases are a match to TRBD2. The CDR3 runs 13 residues. After removal of 8 bases from V and 4 bases from J, the junction contained 5 bases not matched to a gene.

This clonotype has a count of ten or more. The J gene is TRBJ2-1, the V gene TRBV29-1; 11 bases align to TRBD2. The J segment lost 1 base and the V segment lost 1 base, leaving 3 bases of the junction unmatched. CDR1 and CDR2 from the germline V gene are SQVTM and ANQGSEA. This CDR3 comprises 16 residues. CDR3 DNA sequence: TGCAGCGTTGAAGCGGGACTAGCGGAATCCTACAATGAGCAGTTCTTC. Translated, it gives CSVEAGLAESYNEQFF.

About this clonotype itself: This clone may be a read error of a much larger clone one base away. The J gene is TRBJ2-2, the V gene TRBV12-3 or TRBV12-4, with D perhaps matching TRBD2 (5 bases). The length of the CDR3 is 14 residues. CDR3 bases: TGTGCCAGCAGCCACCTAGTTAACACCGGGGAGCTGTGTTTT. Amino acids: CASSHLVNTGELCF.

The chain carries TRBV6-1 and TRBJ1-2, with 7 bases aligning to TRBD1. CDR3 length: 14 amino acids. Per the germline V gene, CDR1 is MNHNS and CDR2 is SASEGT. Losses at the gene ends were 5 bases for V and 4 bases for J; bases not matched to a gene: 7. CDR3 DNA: TGTGCCAGCAGTACCCGGGACAGCCCCTATGGCTACACCTTC. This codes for CASSTRDSPYGYTF.